One and the same sample provided the 22 T cell receptor beta chains below, sequenced in a study of CD4 and CD8 cells across lung adenocarcinoma regions. TCRdb fed the PCR reads into MiXCR, producing one record per CDR3 protein. This sample has some 20,000 distinct CDR3 sequences, with approximately 49% found just once. The sequenced sample was CD8+ T cells from the center of a lung tumor. The receptor source for this set is a female donor with lung adenocarcinoma. The CD4 and CD8 labels of this study may be unreliable.

Of note for this clonotype: One end of the junction is discordant with germline, which a read error may explain. The chain links TRBV12-3 or TRBV12-4 to TRBJ2-4, with 8 bases fitting TRBD1. CDR3 length: 13 residues. The chain's CDR3 is CARGPRAKNTQYF. The DNA for the CDR3 is TGCGCCAGGGGGCCGAGAGCCAAAAACACGCAGTACTTC.

About this clonotype: Germline and junction disagree at one end, which may indicate a read error. The V gene is TRBV27, the J gene TRBJ2-4, with D perhaps TRBD1 or TRBD2 (6 bases each). Per germline, CDR1 MNHEY and CDR2 SMNVEV (reference sequence). This CDR3 has 15 residues. In nucleotides, the CDR3 is TGTGGCAGCGGGCAGGGGCTGGGACCCACAGATACGCAGTACTTC. Amino acid sequence: CGSGQGLGPTDTQYF.

In the case of this clonotype: At one boundary the junction diverges from the germline segment, which might be a read error. CDR3: CARGHGGRDPETQYF. The DNA of the CDR3 is TGTGCCAGGGGGCACGGGGGCCGTGACCCAGAGACCCAGTATTTC. The chain has TRBV27 and TRBJ2-5; D may be TRBD1 or TRBD2 (6 bases each). Germline CDR1 and CDR2: MNHEY and SMNVEV (reference sequence). This CDR3 comprises 15 residues.

The chain has TRBV6-1 and TRBJ1-3; D is unclear. This CDR3 contains 13 residues. Looked up from germline, CDR1 is MNHNS and CDR2 is SASEGT. V was trimmed by 5 bases and J by 5 bases, leaving 10 bases between them. CDR3 nucleotide sequence: TGTGCCAGCAGTCCCTCCCTTCGAAACACCATATATTTT. Amino acids: CASSPSLRNTIYF.

This rearrangement joins TRBV6-1 to TRBJ2-4, with D perhaps being TRBD1 or TRBD2 (5 bases each). Between the trimmed V and J ends, which lost 8 bases and 13 bases, there was a span of 27 bases. The CDR3 is 15 amino acids. Germline CDR1 MNHNS, CDR2 SASEGT. CDR3 DNA: TGTGCCAGCGGTCAACGGGGCCAGGACCAAAACACCCAGTACTTC. This codes for CASGQRGQDQNTQYF.

The chain recombines TRBV6-1 with TRBJ2-4; D assignment may be TRBD1 or TRBD2 (5 bases each). Germline CDR1 is MNHNS and CDR2 is SASEGT. The ends were cut back, 8 bases at V and 13 bases at J, with 27 bases in the middle. The CDR3 length is 15 residues. The CDR3 protein is CASAEGLGAKYTQYF. The CDR3, as DNA: TGTGCCAGCGCAGAGGGGCTGGGAGCCAAATACACGCAGTACTTC.

Worth noting for this clonotype: A read error may produce the germline difference seen at one junction end. This chain links TRBV6-1 with TRBJ2-4; weak D call: TRBD2 (6 bases). Germline V gene sequence: CDR1 MNHNS, CDR2 SASEGT. This CDR3 region has 15 residues. The CDR3 region has the DNA TGTGCCAGCAGGCAGGCGGGGTGCGCCAAAAATATGCAGTATTTC. Residues: CASRQAGCAKNMQYF.

V gene TRBV6-5 combines with J gene TRBJ2-5; a weak D match, TRBD1 (6 bases). This CDR3 is built from 14 residues. Germline V gene data show CDR1 as MNHEY and CDR2 as SVGAGI. Trimming cost V 0 bases and J 1 base, with 6 bases left between them. The CDR3 protein is CASSYSGAQETQYF. The CDR3 DNA reads TGTGCCAGCAGTTACTCGGGGGCCCAAGAGACCCAGTACTTC.

On this clonotype itself: One end of the junction varies from germline; a read error may be responsible. The CDR3 here is CATAGGAKNTQYF. CDR3 DNA sequence: TGCGCCACGGCGGGGGGAGCCAAAAACACTCAGTACTTC. V usage is TRBV10-1 and J usage is TRBJ2-4; 8 bases agree with TRBD2. The CDR3 covers 13 residues. Germline V CDR1 and CDR2: WNHNN, SYGVQD (reference sequence).

V and J are TRBV9 and TRBJ2-1, with D unresolved. The germline gives CDR1 SGDLS, CDR2 YYNGEE. V lost 1 base and J lost 2, with 10 bases in between. The CDR3 spans 15 residues. As DNA, the CDR3 is TGTGCCAGCAGCGTATTGGCGGAGCCCTACAATGAGCAGTTCTTC. Translated: CASSVLAEPYNEQFF.

This clonotype was recorded at least ten times. J is TRBJ2-3 and V is TRBV10-1; D might be TRBD2 (5 bases). The CDR3 consists of 14 residues. The germline V gene encodes CDR1 WNHNN and CDR2 SYGVQD (reference sequence). V lost 3 bases and J lost 5, with 12 bases in between. The CDR3 protein is CASSDPRAGDTQYF. CDR3 DNA sequence: TGCGCCAGCAGTGACCCGAGGGCAGGAGATACGCAGTATTTT.

This clonotype showed up just once. The CDR3 DNA reads as TGTGCCACGGGGCTGGGGGGCAAAAACATTCAGTATTTT. Translated: CATGLGGKNIQYF. The chain is built from TRBV10-3 and TRBJ2-3; D might be TRBD1 or TRBD2, each matching 6 bases. Looked up from germline, CDR1 is ENHRY and CDR2 is SYGVKD. CDR3 size: 13 residues. The V end lost 10 bases, the J end lost 12 bases, and 23 bases lay between the germline ends.

This chain links TRBV10-3 with TRBJ2-5; tentative D call: TRBD2 (5 bases). The germline CDR1 and CDR2 sequences are ENHRY and SYGVKD. The length of the CDR3 is 14 residues. CDR3 residues: CAANGPREGETQYF. The CDR3 DNA sequence: TGTGCGGCCAACGGCCCCCGTGAGGGAGAGACCCAGTACTTC.

Only a few counts were recorded for this clonotype. CDR3 DNA: TGTGCCAGCAGTGCCCAGGGGGGCTCCTACGAGCAGTACTTC. Its translation: CASSAQGGSYEQYF. The chain employs TRBV6-1 and TRBJ2-7, with a possible D match to TRBD1 (7 bases). CDR1 is MNHNS, CDR2 SASEGT, per germline. V lost 4 bases to trimming and J lost 0 bases, with 10 bases between them. This CDR3 has 14 residues.

The genes are TRBV27 and TRBJ2-5; TRBD2 agrees at 10 bases. Gene TRBJ2-7 matches the end of the DNA better, so the J call may be wrong. Germline assignment: CDR1 MNHEY and CDR2 SMNVEV (reference sequence). The CDR3 length is 14 residues. CDR3 coding DNA: TGTGCCAGCAGTTTACGACTAGCGGGCTACGAGCAGTACTTC. Protein product: CASSLRLAGYEQYF.

About this clonotype: A read error may explain this, as a much larger clone is one base away. The V gene is TRBV7-2, the J gene TRBJ2-1, with D uncertain. The CDR3 length is 14 residues. Germline lookup yields CDR1 SGHTA and CDR2 FQGNSA. Trimming pared 0 bases from V and 10 bases from J, leaving 13 bases between. CDR3 sequence (DNA): TGTGCCAGCAGCTTAGCGGGAACCCCCTACGAGCAGTTCTTC. Translation gives CASSLAGTPYEQFF.

This clonotype is categorized as large (0.1 to 1%). The rearrangement uses TRBV6-1 and TRBJ2-3; TRBD1 matches 10 bases. Germline CDR1 and CDR2: MNHNS and SASEGT. The CDR3 is 15 amino acids. V shed 6 bases, J shed 2 bases, and the junction held 5 bases outside the gene matches. The CDR3 DNA is TGTGCCAGCAGGCAGACAGGGGGCTCCACAGATACGCAGTATTTT. Amino acids: CASRQTGGSTDTQYF.

As for this clonotype: Given a much more abundant clone one base away, this may be a read error. V is TRBV7-2 and J is TRBJ2-5; D is possibly TRBD2 (6 bases). This CDR3 has 13 residues. Trimming removed 5 bases from V and 11 bases from J, with 18 bases in between. From germline, CDR1 is SGHTA and CDR2 FQGNSA. Written as DNA, the CDR3 is TGTGCCAGCAGCACCCACTCTAGTCGGGAGCAGTACTTC. This encodes CASSTHSSREQYF.

Comments on this clonotype: A read error may produce the germline difference seen at one junction end. The chain uses TRBV27 and TRBJ2-3; possibly TRBD1 for D (7 bases). In germline, CDR1 is MNHEY, CDR2 SMNVEV (reference sequence). The CDR3 has 15 residues. The CDR3 nucleotides are TGTGCCGGGGGGCAGGGGGTAGGACACAAAGAGACGCAGTATTTC. This sequence encodes CAGGQGVGHKETQYF.

The chain has TRBV6-1 and TRBJ2-1; D call uncertain. Germline V gene sequence: CDR1 MNHNS, CDR2 SASEGT. Trimming cost V 8 bases and J 5 bases, with 22 bases left between them. This CDR3 region has 16 residues. CDR3 in amino acids: CASFPINGGANNEQFF. CDR3 sequence (DNA): TGTGCCAGCTTCCCTATCAACGGCGGAGCTAACAATGAGCAGTTCTTC.

This clonotype was recorded once. This rearrangement joins TRBV6-1 to TRBJ2-1; perhaps TRBD1 as D (6 bases). Germline V CDR1 and CDR2: MNHNS, SASEGT. V lost 1 base and J 8 bases, leaving 15 bases between the germline ends. The CDR3 consists of 15 residues. DNA for the CDR3: TGTGCCAGCAGTGAAGTCGGTACAGGGCCGGATGAGCAGTTCTTC. It is translated as CASSEVGTGPDEQFF.

The table lists this clonotype with many counts. This sequence joins TRBV7-2 and TRBJ2-1; a possible D gene is TRBD1 (6 bases). CDR1 and CDR2 (germline): SGHTA, FQGNSA. V was shortened by 4 bases and J by 6 bases, with 10 bases between the two germline ends. The CDR3 loop spans 13 amino acids. The CDR3 here is CASSSPTGNEQFF. CDR3 nucleotide sequence: TGTGCCAGCAGCTCCCCGACAGGCAATGAGCAGTTCTTC. Variable domain in full (rest from reference TRBV7-2 and TRBJ2-1): GAGVSQSPSNKVTEKGKDVELRCDPISGHTALYWYRQSLGQGLEFLIYFQGNSAPDKSGLPSDRFSAERTGGSVSTLTIQRTQQEDSAVYLCASSSPTGNEQFFGPGTRLTVL.